This record concerns one TCR beta chain sequence. An end of the junction does not agree with germline; a read error may underlie this. The sample comes from a study of blood T cell repertoires in COVID-19. At the level of the study: Material from acute and convalescent COVID-19 was sourced from the United States, Italy and Spain. PBMCs, B-cell-depleted T cells, or T cells were the source of the cDNA or gDNA that made up the material.

The V gene's germline CDR1 is ENHRY and CDR2 SYGVKD. This CDR3 is 17 amino acids long. The authors' processing: Cell counts per sample came from amplifying reference gene primers. Some clones are missing from TCRdb's copy, which holds only in-frame ones; the method was immunoSEQ multiplex PCR. The V and J calls and clone size were taken over from that table, and D and trimming were inferred from the DNA. The sample comprises roughly 120,000 clones, over 65% of which are singletons, and about 4.1% rests with the top ten. The sample consisted of peripheral blood. The sequence was obtained from a woman aged 80 or over with acute or convalescent COVID-19. V is TRBV10-3 and J is TRBJ1-3, with TRBD1 matching 12 bases. The CDR3 here is CAIREFPSGTGGTTIYF. CDR3 DNA sequence: TGTGCCATCAGGGAGTTCCCTTCCGGGACAGGGGGCACCACCATATATTTT.